The next 19 T cell receptor beta chains were all read from a single sample in a study of T-cell memory formation after mild COVID-19. Via MiXCR, TCRdb re-called the 5' RACE reads, giving one row per CDR3 protein. The table has about 560,000 distinct CDR3 sequences, around 15% seen once. Sequenced input: PBMCs or a T cell subset sorted from them (not recorded which). The receptor source for this set is an adult woman who had mild COVID-19 (a few samples of this study predate the infection). Cell type and time point are not known.

The chain uses TRBV5-1 and TRBJ1-1, with D maybe TRBD1 (6 bases). The germline V gene has CDR1 SGHRS and CDR2 YFSETQ. The CDR3 has 13 residues. V dropped 2 bases and J dropped 8 bases, with 13 bases sitting between them. CDR3 nucleotide sequence: TGCGCCAGCAGCTTAAGTCAGGGGTGGGAAGCTTTCTTT. This gives the protein CASSLSQGWEAFF.

There are a few counts of this clonotype. The chain recombines TRBV14 with TRBJ2-1; D gene ambiguous. In germline, CDR1 is SGHDN, CDR2 FVKESK. The CDR3 consists of 16 residues. Trimming shortened V by 0 bases and J by 0 bases, and 9 bases separated the two germline ends. The CDR3: CASSQDPRVSYNEQFF. The CDR3 DNA reads TGTGCCAGCAGCCAAGATCCCAGAGTCTCCTACAATGAGCAGTTCTTC.

This clonotype was counted between two and nine times. The genes are TRBV5-1 and TRBJ1-1; maybe TRBD1 (6 bases). The ends were cut back, 0 bases at V and 0 bases at J, with 12 bases in the middle. CDR1 is SGHRS and CDR2 is YFSETQ in the germline V gene. CDR3 size: 16 residues. Here the CDR3 DNA reads TGCGCCAGCAGCTTGGATGGGGGCATGATGAACACTGAAGCTTTCTTT. This encodes CASSLDGGMMNTEAFF.

This sequence joins TRBV7-2 and TRBJ2-4; possible D gene TRBD2, 5 bases. With 6 bases removed from V and 2 bases from J, the gap between germline ends came to 11 bases. The length of the CDR3 is 14 residues. Germline assignment: CDR1 SGHTA and CDR2 FQGNSA. This CDR3 reads CASRPRGPKNIQYF. In nucleotides, the CDR3 is TGTGCCAGCAGGCCCAGAGGGCCCAAAAACATTCAGTACTTC. Full variable domain (missing parts from reference TRBV7-2 and TRBJ2-4): GAGVSQSPSNKVTEKGKDVELRCDPISGHTALYWYRQSLGQGLEFLIYFQGNSAPDKSGLPSDRFSAERTGGSVSTLTIQRTQQEDSAVYLCASRPRGPKNIQYFGAGTRLSVL.

This chain connects TRBV7-9 to TRBJ1-1; no reliable D call. The CDR3 consists of 15 residues. V was trimmed by 1 base and J by 2 bases, leaving 11 bases between them. Germline assignment: CDR1 SEHNR and CDR2 FQNEAQ (reference sequence). The CDR3 region has the DNA TGTGCCAGCAGCTTAGGTCCGGACGCTAACACTGAAGCTTTCTTT. Protein sequence: CASSLGPDANTEAFF. Variable domain in full (rest from reference TRBV7-9 and TRBJ1-1): DTGVSQNPRHKITKRGQNVTFRCDPISEHNRLYWYRQTLGQGPEFLTYFQNEAQLEKSRLLSDRFSAERPKGSFSTLEIQRTEQGDSAMYLCASSLGPDANTEAFFGQGTRLTVV.

V and J are TRBV3-1 and TRBJ2-1; 12 positions match TRBD2. CDR1 LGHDT and CDR2 YNNKEL come from the germline V gene (reference sequence). The ends lost 4 bases at V and 4 bases at J; junction bases unmatched: 8. The CDR3 sequence is 17 residues long. The CDR3 spells CASSRLAGAILYNEQFF. The CDR3 DNA reads as TGTGCCAGCAGCCGACTAGCGGGAGCCATTCTGTACAATGAGCAGTTCTTC.

This clonotype showed up just a few times. The J gene is TRBJ1-5, the V gene TRBV18; no clear D. This CDR3 comprises 13 residues. Germline CDR1 is KGHSH and CDR2 is LQKENI. With 4 bases removed from V and 5 bases from J, the gap between germline ends came to 9 bases. CDR3 in DNA: TGTGCCAGCTCACTTAACGGCGATCAGCCCCAGCATTTT. Translating it yields CASSLNGDQPQHF.

The chain recombines TRBV11-3 with TRBJ2-1; maybe TRBD2 (5 bases). This CDR3 comprises 16 residues. The V end lost 4 bases, the J end lost 10 bases, and 23 bases lay between the germline ends. Germline V gene data show CDR1 as SGHNT and CDR2 as YENEEA. CDR3 residues: CASSSRGGGSAREQFF. CDR3 nucleotides: TGTGCCAGCAGCTCGCGCGGCGGTGGGAGCGCACGGGAGCAGTTCTTC.

This clonotype turned up a few times. The chain carries TRBV28 and TRBJ1-1; D is perhaps TRBD1 (5 bases). Deletions cut 6 bases from V and 0 bases from J, with 14 bases between. CDR3 size: 15 residues. CDR1 MDHEN and CDR2 SYDVKM come from the germline V gene. CDR3 DNA sequence: TGTGCCAGCAGCGAGACAGCTACAGTGAACACTGAAGCTTTCTTT. Translation gives CASSETATVNTEAFF.

The chain couples TRBV9 to TRBJ2-1, with D perhaps matching TRBD2 (5 bases). CDR1 is SGDLS, CDR2 YYNGEE, per germline. The CDR3 runs to 15 residues. The V end was cut by 3 bases, the J end by 7 bases, with 17 bases between. The CDR3 loop is CASSGTEAALNEQFF. The CDR3 DNA sequence: TGTGCCAGCAGCGGGACGGAGGCAGCTTTAAATGAGCAGTTCTTC.

This chain connects TRBV3-1 to TRBJ2-1; D uncertain. V dropped 1 base and J dropped 3 bases, with 4 bases sitting between them. The germline gives CDR1 LGHDT, CDR2 YNNKEL (reference sequence). The CDR3 is 13 amino acids. The CDR3 nucleotides read TGTGCCAGCAGCCAAGGCGTCTACAATGAGCAGTTCTTC. Protein: CASSQGVYNEQFF.

This clonotype came up a few times. In nucleotides, the CDR3 is TGTGCCAGCAGCGTACGTGGGGGGAGAGAGACCCAGTACTTC. Its protein product is CASSVRGGRETQYF. V and J are TRBV9 and TRBJ2-5, with D possibly matching TRBD2 (6 bases). The CDR3 consists of 14 residues. Germline CDR1 is SGDLS and CDR2 is YYNGEE. V lost 1 base and J lost 4, with 11 bases in between.

This clonotype has a count of ten or more. This chain connects TRBV5-1 to TRBJ2-1; the match to TRBD2 covers 10 bases. V was clipped by 0 bases and J by 4 bases; unmatched bases: 1. Germline V lookup: CDR1 SGHRS, CDR2 YFSETQ. The CDR3 has 15 amino acids. The CDR3: CASSLEAGGYNEQFF. Written as DNA, the CDR3 is TGCGCCAGCAGCTTGGAAGCGGGAGGGTACAATGAGCAGTTCTTC.

This clonotype was observed a few times. This chain links TRBV7-2 with TRBJ2-5; perhaps TRBD1 as D (8 bases). Looked up from germline, CDR1 is SGHTA and CDR2 is FQGNSA. V shed 5 bases and J shed 6 bases, with 19 bases lying between them. This CDR3 is built from 15 residues. The CDR3 DNA reads as TGTGCCAGCAGCCCCATCCCACAGGGGGGGAAGACCCAGTACTTC. Amino acids: CASSPIPQGGKTQYF.

The CDR3: CASSASTGDTQYF. CDR3 nucleotide sequence: TGTGCCAGCAGCGCATCCACAGGGGATACGCAGTATTTT. J is TRBJ2-3 and V is TRBV9; D is perhaps TRBD1 (6 bases). The germline V gene encodes CDR1 SGDLS and CDR2 YYNGEE. Deletions cut 3 bases from V and 6 bases from J, with 11 bases between. This CDR3 is built from 13 residues.

This clonotype was recorded a few times. The chain joins TRBV5-1 to TRBJ2-2, with TRBD2 matching over 7 bases. The CDR3 consists of 15 residues. With V trimmed by 4 bases and J by 5 bases, 8 bases remained unmatched. Germline lookup yields CDR1 SGHRS and CDR2 YFSETQ. CDR3 sequence reads: CASSDTAGTTGELFF. CDR3 sequence (DNA): TGCGCCAGCAGCGATACAGCGGGAACAACCGGGGAGCTGTTTTTT.

The V gene is TRBV24-1, the J gene TRBJ2-7; 7 bases match TRBD1. This CDR3 region has 16 residues. Germline lookup yields CDR1 KGHDR and CDR2 SFDVKD. V lost 5 bases and J lost 0; bases outside the gene matches: 9. The CDR3 nucleotides are TGTGCCACCAGTGCCAGGGGACAGCCCAGCTCCTACGAGCAGTACTTC. This codes for CATSARGQPSSYEQYF.

This chain uses TRBV27 with TRBJ1-1, with D perhaps matching TRBD1 (5 bases). Germline CDR1 MNHEY, CDR2 SMNVEV (reference sequence). Trimming removed 6 bases from V and 2 bases from J, with 19 bases in between. The CDR3 is made up of 16 amino acids. CDR3 region: CASSPDRTRANTEAFF. CDR3 in DNA: TGTGCCAGCAGCCCTGACAGAACCCGCGCAAACACTGAAGCTTTCTTT.

This clonotype was seen a few times. This chain joins TRBV4-2 and TRBJ1-4; D possibly corresponds to TRBD1 (5 bases). The CDR3 has 16 amino acids. Trimming pared 0 bases from V and 2 bases from J, leaving 10 bases between. Germline values: CDR1 LGHNA, CDR2 YNFKEQ. CDR3 in DNA: TGTGCCAGCAGCCAAGATGTGGCAGGGACTAATGAAAAACTGTTTTTT. Translation: CASSQDVAGTNEKLFF.